There are many counts of the clone carrying this T cell receptor (beta chain). Its specificity is not known. Preparation of the unsorted libraries drew on 2 million PBMCs stored at -80 C. There are 14 residues in the CDR3. Germline-derived CDR1 and CDR2 are DFQATT and SNEGSKA (reference sequence). V was pared by 1 base and J by 4 bases, with 7 bases of the junction left unmatched. This specimen belongs to a study of neurological immune-mediated disorders. Overall study: Multiple sclerosis patients numbered 34, of whom around 31 were relapsing-remitting and 3 secondary progressive. General observations from the study: Phylogenetically, 18 of 34 multiple sclerosis patients' repertoires fell into one related-CDR3 cluster, a possible signature.

Sequencing runs each yielded over 190 million TCR-beta sequences from 15-18 subjects. Each CDR3 protein is one row after TCRdb ran MiXCR on the 5' RACE reads. Seen here are 39,000 or so distinct CDR3 sequences, 2.5% observed once, and the top ten hold 9% to 15%. The chain has TRBV20-1 and TRBJ2-7, with 7 bases lining up with TRBD1. This receptor was identified in a man aged 30-40 years with multiple sclerosis. Sequenced sample: PBMCs. The CDR3 nucleotides read TGCAGTGCTAGAGTCCCCGGACAGGATTACGAGCAGTACTTC. This translates into CSARVPGQDYEQYF.